This TCR beta chain was profiled in a study of identical twins. MiXCR, run by TCRdb on the 5' RACE reads, gives a single entry per CDR3 protein. The repertoire includes 250,000 to 300,000 distinct CDR3 sequences, approximately 8.3% of them detected once, and about 3% sits in the top ten. Every sampled donor was Caucasian and healthy. This sample was also put to use in a study of yellow fever vaccine responses in identical twins. That study reports: Twins' vaccine T cell responses were reported to seem partly convergent and partly personalized.

Sample: CD8+ T cells sorted from blood. This receptor was taken from a woman aged 18-29 years in good health.

CDR3 amino acids: CASSPEGRHEQYF. As DNA, the CDR3 is TGCGCCAGCAGCCCGGAGGGACGCCACGAGCAGTACTTC. This chain uses TRBV4-1 with TRBJ2-7; D perhaps matches TRBD2 (6 bases). The V end lost 4 bases, the J end lost 5 bases, and 12 bases lay between the germline ends. Germline assignment: CDR1 MGHRA and CDR2 YSYEKL. The CDR3 covers 13 residues.